The rows below give T cell receptor beta chains drawn from one sample of a study of T-cell memory formation after mild COVID-19. TCRdb ran MiXCR on the 5' RACE reads and lists one entry per CDR3 protein. This table has 250,000 or so distinct CDR3 sequences, roughly 18% appearing once. Sequencing was done on a sample of PBMCs or a T cell subset sorted from them (not recorded which). These receptors were obtained from a man younger than 30 who had mild COVID-19 (a few samples of this study predate the infection). Cell type and time point are not known. CDR3s include the opening cysteine and the closing phenylalanine or tryptophan.

TRBV6-6	TRBJ1-2	CASSPTGVWDGYTF
TRBV6-6	TRBJ1-4	CASRPRRDRPTNEKLFF
TRBV9	TRBJ1-5	CASSATGATGQPQHF
TRBV7-8	TRBJ2-6	CASSQTGANVLTF
TRBV6-5	TRBJ1-3	CASRPTVSGNTIYF
TRBV27	TRBJ2-1	CASSSLGADNEQFF
TRBV19	TRBJ1-4	CASSPAGIANEKLFF
TRBV4-2	TRBJ2-1	CASSPVEGAYNEQFF
TRBV12-3/TRBV12-4	TRBJ1-2	CASSPTTGTPYGYTF
TRBV20-1	TRBJ2-3	CSASTIRTQYF
TRBV29-1	TRBJ1-2	CSVRKPDGYTF
TRBV2	TRBJ1-1	CASSGAGVDTEAFF
TRBV5-1	TRBJ1-6	CASSLGGSSSPLHF
TRBV3-2	TRBJ2-5	CASSPRAPETQYF
TRBV7-2	TRBJ2-3	CASRRTQMDTQYF
TRBV7-3	TRBJ2-3	CASSSFPGLGTDTKYF
TRBV24-1	TRBJ1-5	CATSDPDQPQHF
TRBV30	TRBJ1-1	CAWSVTSRLGTEAFF
TRBV27	TRBJ2-3	CAPANPEEDTQYF
TRBV6-2/TRBV6-3	TRBJ2-5	CASSSRGQTGLQETQYF
TRBV20-1	TRBJ2-2	CSARGNGELFF
TRBV3-1	TRBJ2-5	CASSQDPYGIQETQYF
TRBV6-2/TRBV6-3	TRBJ2-2	CASSYPRGPGELFF
TRBV30	TRBJ2-1	CAWSEGYGQPILNEQFF
TRBV9	TRBJ2-2	CASNHQGDGELFF
TRBV4-1	TRBJ2-7	CASSLRQIAGGQNTYEQYF